The following is a T cell receptor beta chain sequence with its context. Antigen specificity is unknown. The CDR3 covers 16 residues. Trimming removed 3 bases at V and 3 bases at J, with 17 bases between. The V gene's germline CDR1 is WNHNN and CDR2 SYGVQD (reference sequence). This entry belongs to a study of cytomegalovirus exposure and HLA in healthy donors. Study-wide context: Some 80 million unique TCRs from HLA-typed donors were held in an early data release. Findings of the study overall: The sole available immune exposure information was CMV serostatus. What TCR beta sequences reportedly achieved was accurate prediction of HLA-A and HLA-B alleles in most subjects.

Those who donated were healthy bone marrow donors. A multiplex PCR was run with 60 Vbeta primers and 13 Jbeta primers. Method: immunoSEQ multiplex PCR; TCRdb's copy keeps in-frame clones and lacks some. The sample carries some 200,000 clones, about 10% recorded once. Material for sequencing was PBMCs. The chain links TRBV10-1 to TRBJ1-1; D not certain. The TCR originated in a woman between 25 and 40 years old in good health and CMV-seropositive. The CDR3 loop is CASSDSGYVAYTEAFF. The CDR3 DNA reads TGCGCCAGCAGTGACTCGGGTTATGTAGCGTACACTGAAGCTTTCTTT.